Following are 14 T cell receptor beta chains from one sample sequenced in a study of blood T cell repertoires in COVID-19 (TCRdb year 2020). Library preparation employed the immunoSEQ multiplex PCR assay. TCRdb mirrors the immuneACCESS table, restricted to in-frame sequences. Some clones are absent from its copies; in checked studies, under half trace to an unresolved V gene, and the reason for the others is unknown. The sample table holds some 350,000 clones, of which 85% to 90% were seen once. 7% to 8% of the sample is in the top ten clones. The material sequenced was peripheral blood. The receptors stem from a woman in her 70s with COVID-19, enrolled during active disease.

The chain is built from TRBV29-1 and TRBJ1-2, with 9 bases that match TRBD1. V dropped 6 bases and J dropped 3; count of bases not matched to a gene: 2. This CDR3 is built from 12 residues. Germline-derived CDR1 and CDR2 are SQVTM and ANQGSEA. The CDR3 loop is CSVGDRDYGYTF. CDR3 bases: TGCAGCGTGGGGGACAGGGACTATGGCTACACCTTC.

The rearrangement uses TRBV1 and TRBJ1-2; the D call in the table, TRBD1, was not verified against the DNA. TRBV1 is given as a pseudogene. CDR3 length equals 14 residues. The CDR3 sequence is CTSSQPPPTGGYTF. Here the CDR3 DNA reads TGCACCAGCAGCCAACCACCCCCGACAGGGGGCTACACCTTC.

The V gene is TRBV4-1, the J gene TRBJ1-6; 10 nucleotides match TRBD1. V shed 0 bases, J shed 1 base, and the junction held 9 bases outside the gene matches. The CDR3 runs 20 residues. Germline V gives CDR1 MGHRA, CDR2 YSYEKL. As DNA, the CDR3 is TGCGCCAGCAGCCAAGATGTTACGGGACAGGGGAAGTCCTATAATTCACCCCTCCACTTT. This sequence encodes CASSQDVTGQGKSYNSPLHF.

V gene TRBV27 combines with J gene TRBJ1-6, with TRBD1 matching 10 bases. The ends lost 3 bases at V and 7 bases at J; junction bases unmatched: 12. Per germline, CDR1 MNHEY and CDR2 SMNVEV (reference sequence). CDR3 length: 18 residues. The CDR3 spells CASSFHIGSTGGNSPLHF. The CDR3 region has the DNA TGTGCCAGCAGTTTCCACATCGGGTCGACAGGGGGCAATTCACCCCTCCACTTT.

This chain joins TRBV7-2 and TRBJ2-5; TRBD1 aligns across 7 bases. CDR3 length: 15 residues. V shed 4 bases, J shed 2 bases, and the junction held 7 bases outside the gene matches. The V gene's germline CDR1 is SGHTA and CDR2 FQGNSA. The CDR3 DNA reads as TGTGCCAGCAGCTCATACGGACAGGATCAAGAGACCCAGTACTTC. It specifies CASSSYGQDQETQYF.

V gene TRBV5-1 combines with J gene TRBJ2-5; TRBD1 is a possible D gene (6 bases). Germline lookup yields CDR1 SGHRS and CDR2 YFSETQ. The CDR3 runs to 14 residues. V gave up 3 bases and J gave up 2 bases, with 11 bases separating them. CDR3 coding DNA: TGCGCCAGCAGCTGGGGAAGGGGGCAAGAGACCCAGTACTTC. Protein product: CASSWGRGQETQYF.

This chain uses TRBV5-6 with TRBJ1-4, with D possibly TRBD1 on 5 matching bases. This CDR3 contains 14 residues. Germline loops: CDR1 SGHDT, CDR2 YYEEEE. Deletions cut 1 base from V and 8 bases from J, with 12 bases between. For the CDR3, the DNA is TGTGCCAGCAGCTTGAGGGGTTTGGGGGAAAAACTGTTTTTT. Amino acid sequence: CASSLRGLGEKLFF.

The chain couples TRBV6-4 to TRBJ1-6; no clear D gene. The CDR3 spans 14 residues. The V gene lost 4 bases and the J gene lost 6 bases, with 10 bases spanning the gap. From germline, CDR1 is MRHNA and CDR2 SNTAGT. The CDR3 sequence: CASSVAAGNSPLHF. CDR3 sequence (DNA): TGTGCCAGCAGTGTCGCCGCGGGTAATTCACCCCTCCACTTT.

The rearrangement joins TRBV4-1 to TRBJ1-4, with D tentatively TRBD1 (5 bases). V dropped 1 base and J dropped 4 bases, with 10 bases sitting between them. The germline gives CDR1 MGHRA, CDR2 YSYEKL. The CDR3 totals 15 residues. The CDR3, as DNA: TGCGCCAGCAGCCAAGGGACACAACTTAATGAAAAACTGTTTTTT. This gives the protein CASSQGTQLNEKLFF.

This clone was seen a single time. V is TRBV30 and J is TRBJ1-4; D is possibly TRBD1 (5 bases). This CDR3 is built from 14 residues. V was trimmed by 2 bases and J by 6 bases, leaving 13 bases between them. Germline CDR1 and CDR2: GTSNPN and SVGIG (reference sequence). CDR3: CAWSREGLDEKLFF. The CDR3 coding sequence is TGTGCCTGGAGTAGGGAGGGGTTGGATGAAAAACTGTTTTTT.

The chain carries TRBV7-2 and TRBJ2-7; 9 positions agree with TRBD1. The CDR3 contains 14 residues. Trimming took 1 base from V and 5 from J; bases not matched to a gene: 3. Germline V gene sequence: CDR1 SGHTA, CDR2 FQGNSA. The CDR3 loop reads CASSLVGQGHEQYF. CDR3 nucleotides: TGTGCCAGCAGCTTAGTGGGACAGGGACACGAGCAGTACTTC.

V is TRBV29-1 and J is TRBJ1-4, with D perhaps TRBD1 (5 bases). CDR3 length: 15 residues. Germline loops: CDR1 SQVTM, CDR2 ANQGSEA. Between the trimmed V and J ends, which lost 7 bases and 10 bases, there was a span of 25 bases. The CDR3 sequence is CSATTGPGHIGKLFF. Here the CDR3 DNA reads TGCAGCGCCACGACGGGCCCCGGACATATTGGAAAACTGTTTTTT.

The gene calls are TRBV27 and TRBJ1-5, with unresolved D. This CDR3 is built from 12 residues. V was cut by 6 bases and J by 0 bases, with 3 bases left in between. Germline CDR1 reads MNHEY; CDR2 reads SMNVEV (reference sequence). The CDR3 nucleotides are TGTGCCAGCAGCAATAGCAATCAGCCCCAGCATTTT. Its protein product is CASSNSNQPQHF.

The chain joins TRBV27 to TRBJ2-7; tentative D call: TRBD1 (6 bases). The CDR3 is 14 amino acids. The ends were cut back, 5 bases at V and 0 bases at J, with 11 bases in the middle. Looked up from germline, CDR1 is MNHEY and CDR2 is SMNVEV (reference sequence). This CDR3 reads CASSPSDSSYEQYF. The DNA of the CDR3 is TGTGCCAGCAGTCCGTCGGACAGCTCCTACGAGCAGTACTTC.